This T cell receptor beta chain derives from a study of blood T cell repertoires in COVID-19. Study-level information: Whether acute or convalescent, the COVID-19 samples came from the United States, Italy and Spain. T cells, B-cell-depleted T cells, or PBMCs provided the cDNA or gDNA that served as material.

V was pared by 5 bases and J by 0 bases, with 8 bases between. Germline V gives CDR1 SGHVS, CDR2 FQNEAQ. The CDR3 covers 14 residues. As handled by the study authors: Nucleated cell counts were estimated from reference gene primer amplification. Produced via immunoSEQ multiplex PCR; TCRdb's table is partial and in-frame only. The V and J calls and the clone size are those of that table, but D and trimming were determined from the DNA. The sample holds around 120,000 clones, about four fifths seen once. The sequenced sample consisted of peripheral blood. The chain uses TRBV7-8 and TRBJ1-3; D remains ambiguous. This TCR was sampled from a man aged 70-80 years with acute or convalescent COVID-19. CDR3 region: CASSPGSSGNTIYF. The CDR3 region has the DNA TGTGCCAGCAGCCCGGGGAGCTCTGGAAACACCATATATTTT.